This T cell receptor (beta chain) was identified in a study of tumor-infiltrating lymphocytes in primary liver carcinoma. Looking at the study overall: The patients comprised men and women between the ages of 30 and 69 years. Study-wide results and caveats: Because the samples were bulk unsorted, the study did not compare CD4+ and CD8+ repertoires. Pairs comparing tumor with adjacent tissue or blood overlapped less than pairs drawn from tumor regions.

This clonotype was detected a few times. The antigen remains undetermined. Both blood RNA, taken from unsorted whole blood, and germline DNA were extracted. Those patients suffered from chronic HBV infection and were treatment-naive. The CDR3 totals 15 residues. TCR beta cDNA was prepared out of approximately 500 ng total RNA by means of a constant-region primer. A slightly modified ARM-PCR protocol with three nested multiplex PCR rounds produced these TCR beta libraries. A C-beta reverse primer was combined with TRBV1-TRBV30 forward primers in the first two PCR rounds, and each round had 10 cycles. In TCRdb, the multiplex PCR reads were re-called with MiXCR into one record per CDR3 protein. The top ten clones hold roughly 6.8% of a sample with almost 200,000 distinct CDR3 sequences, less than 65% of them seen once.

Sequencing was carried out using peripheral blood. The chain uses TRBV21-1 and TRBJ2-4; the table calls TRBD2, which could not be checked here. TRBV21-1 is shown as a pseudogene. This TCR came from an older woman with primary liver carcinoma and hepatitis B virus infection. CDR3 coding DNA: TGTGCCAGCAGCTCCTGGACTAGAAAGGAAAACATTCAGTACTTC. This encodes CASSSWTRKENIQYF.